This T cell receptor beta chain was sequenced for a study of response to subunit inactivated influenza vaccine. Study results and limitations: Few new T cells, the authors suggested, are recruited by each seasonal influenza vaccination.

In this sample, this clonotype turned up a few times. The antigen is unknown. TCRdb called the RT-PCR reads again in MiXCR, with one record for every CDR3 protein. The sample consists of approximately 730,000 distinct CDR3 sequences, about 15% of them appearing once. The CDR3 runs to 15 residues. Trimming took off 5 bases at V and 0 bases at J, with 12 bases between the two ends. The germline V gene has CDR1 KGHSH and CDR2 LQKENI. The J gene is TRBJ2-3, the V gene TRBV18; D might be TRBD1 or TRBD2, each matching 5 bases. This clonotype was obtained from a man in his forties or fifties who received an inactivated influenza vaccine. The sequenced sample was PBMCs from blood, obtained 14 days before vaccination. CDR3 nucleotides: TGTGCCAGCTCAACGCCGGGACGGAGCACAGATACGCAGTATTTT. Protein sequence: CASSTPGRSTDTQYF. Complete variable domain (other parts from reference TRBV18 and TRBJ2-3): NAGVMQNPRHLVRRRGQEARLRCSPMKGHSHVYWYRQLPEEGLKFMVYLQKENIIDESGMPKERFSAEFPKEGPSILRIQQVVRGDSAAYFCASSTPGRSTDTQYFGPGTRLTVL.